This T cell receptor beta chain was recovered during a study of T cell changes during pregnancy in multiple sclerosis. Assay used: immunoSEQ multiplex PCR; TCRdb lists only in-frame clones, some missing. This sample has tens of thousands of clones, with around 90% found just once. The TCR sequence derives from a female donor in good health, enrolled as a control in a pregnancy study. Sequencing used CD4+ T cells from peripheral blood mononuclear cells, obtained after pregnancy.

The CDR3 loop reads CASSQVNQGNPYTDTQYF. CDR3 nucleotides: TGCGCCAGCAGCCAAGTAAACCAGGGGAACCCTTACACAGATACGCAGTATTTT. The V gene is TRBV4-3, the J gene TRBJ2-3; weak D call: TRBD1 (6 bases). Trimming cost V 1 base and J 2 bases, with 19 bases left between them. The CDR3 runs to 18 residues. The V gene's germline CDR1 is LGHNA and CDR2 YSLEER.